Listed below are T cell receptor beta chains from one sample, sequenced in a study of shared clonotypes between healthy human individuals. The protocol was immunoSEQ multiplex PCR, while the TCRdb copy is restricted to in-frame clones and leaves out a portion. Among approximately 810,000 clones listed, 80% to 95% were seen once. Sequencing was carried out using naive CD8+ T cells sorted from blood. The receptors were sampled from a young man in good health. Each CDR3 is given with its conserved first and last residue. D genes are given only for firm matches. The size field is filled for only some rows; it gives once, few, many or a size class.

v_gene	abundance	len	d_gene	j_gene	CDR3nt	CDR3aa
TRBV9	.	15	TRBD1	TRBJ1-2	TGTGCCAGCAGCGGGAGACAGGGTGAGGGGTATGGCTACACCTTC	CASSGRQGEGYGYTF
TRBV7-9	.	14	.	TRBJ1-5	TGTGCCAGCAGCTTTACAGGGTTAAATCAGCCCCAGCATTTT	CASSFTGLNQPQHF
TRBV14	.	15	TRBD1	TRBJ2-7	TGTGCCAGCAGCCGACCGGGACAGGGGGCCTACGAGCAGTACTTC	CASSRPGQGAYEQYF
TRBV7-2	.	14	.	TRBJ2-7	TGTGCCAGCAGCTTACTCGGGACCGACTACGAGCAGTACTTC	CASSLLGTDYEQYF
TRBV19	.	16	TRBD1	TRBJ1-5	TGTGCCAGTACCGCTACCGGGACAGATATAAATCAGCCCCAGCATTTT	CASTATGTDINQPQHF
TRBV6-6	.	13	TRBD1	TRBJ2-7	TGTGCCAGCAGTTTGGGACAGATCTACGAGCAGTACTTC	CASSLGQIYEQYF
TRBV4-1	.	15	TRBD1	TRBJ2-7	TGCGCCAGCAGCCACCGGGACAGGGGCTCCTACGAGCAGTACTTC	CASSHRDRGSYEQYF
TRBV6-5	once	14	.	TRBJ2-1	TGTGCCAGCAGTTACTCGCCTACCTACAATGAGCAGTTCTTC	CASSYSPTYNEQFF
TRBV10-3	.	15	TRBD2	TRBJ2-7	TGTGCCTCTATCACGGGAGCGGGGCCATACTACGAGCAGTACTTC	CASITGAGPYYEQYF
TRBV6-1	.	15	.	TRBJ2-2	TGTGCCGGCGAAATCGGGACCGACAACACCGGGGAGCTGTTTTTT	CAGEIGTDNTGELFF
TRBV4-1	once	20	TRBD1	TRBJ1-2	TGCGCCAGCAGCCAAGACCAGTCCCTGGACAGGGTGCCCTATGTCTATGGCTACACCTTC	CASSQDQSLDRVPYVYGYTF
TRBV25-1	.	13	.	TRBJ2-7	TGTGCCAGCACCCTTGGGGCGTTATACGAGCAGTACTTC	CASTLGALYEQYF
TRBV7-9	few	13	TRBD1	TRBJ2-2	TGTGCCAGCAGCTCAGGGGGAATCGGGGAGCTGTTTTTT	CASSSGGIGELFF
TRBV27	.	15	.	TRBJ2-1	TGTGCCAGCAGTTTAATGGCGGTCAACTACAATGAGCAGTTCTTC	CASSLMAVNYNEQFF
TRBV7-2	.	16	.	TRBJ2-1	TGTGCCAGCAGGAAAAGCCGGGCCCCACGAGACAATGAGCAGTTCTTC	CASRKSRAPRDNEQFF
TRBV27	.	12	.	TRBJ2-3	TGTGCCAGCAGTTTTGAATCAGTTACGCAGTATTTT	CASSFESVTQYF
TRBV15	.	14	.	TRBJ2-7	TGTGCCACCAGCAGAGATTTAGGGTCCTACGAGCAGTACTTC	CATSRDLGSYEQYF
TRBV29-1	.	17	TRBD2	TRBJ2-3	TGCAGCGTTGATTCGGGACTAGCGGGAGTCAGCACAGATACGCAGTATTTT	CSVDSGLAGVSTDTQYF
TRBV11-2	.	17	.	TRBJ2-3	TGTGCCAGCAGCTTAGATGGACGGGGGTCTAGCACAGATACGCAGTATTTT	CASSLDGRGSSTDTQYF
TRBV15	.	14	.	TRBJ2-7	TGTGCCACCAGCAGAGATCTGCGGGTCTACGAGCAGTACTTC	CATSRDLRVYEQYF
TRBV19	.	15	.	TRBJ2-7	TGTGCCAGTAGTATAGTTACAGACTCATCCTACGAGCAGTACTTC	CASSIVTDSSYEQYF
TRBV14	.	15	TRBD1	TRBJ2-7	TGTGCCAGCAGCCTAACCGGGACAGGGGTTTACGAGCAGTACTTC	CASSLTGTGVYEQYF